A selection of T cell receptor beta chains follows, all from one sample in a study of T cell repertoires in ileal Crohn's disease. Clones were sequenced by immunoSEQ multiplex PCR, and TCRdb holds only the in-frame ones, with some missing. In the table there are several thousand clones, around 80% of which are singletons. Sequences were obtained from CD4+ T cells sorted from the ileum. Receptor source: an adult with Crohn's disease. CDR3s include the opening cysteine and the closing phenylalanine or tryptophan. Each record gives: J gene, V gene, CDR3 length, clone size, D gene, CDR3 DNA, CDR3 protein. D genes are given only for firm matches. Clone sizes are given selectively: once, few, many, or a class where the clone is expanded.

j_call: TRBJ1-3; v_call: TRBV5-1; cdr3_length: 14; clone_size: .; d_call: .; cdr3_nt: TGCGCCAGCAGCTTGGCAGGGGCTGGAAACACCATATATTTT; cdr3_aa: CASSLAGAGNTIYF
j_call: TRBJ1-3; v_call: TRBV9; cdr3_length: 15; clone_size: .; d_call: .; cdr3_nt: TGTGCCAGCAGCGTAGAAGGGGTCAAAGGAAACACCATATATTTT; cdr3_aa: CASSVEGVKGNTIYF
j_call: TRBJ2-3; v_call: TRBV7-3; cdr3_length: 14; clone_size: once; d_call: .; cdr3_nt: TGTGCCAGCAGCATAGGAATTACGGGAGATACGCAGTATTTT; cdr3_aa: CASSIGITGDTQYF
j_call: TRBJ1-2; v_call: TRBV5-5; cdr3_length: 14; clone_size: .; d_call: .; cdr3_nt: TGTGCCAGCAGCATCGACTCACCCTATGGAGGCTACACCTTC; cdr3_aa: CASSIDSPYGGYTF
j_call: TRBJ2-1; v_call: TRBV9; cdr3_length: 16; clone_size: .; d_call: TRBD1; cdr3_nt: TGTGCCAGCAGCCTTTACGGGACAGGGGTTGGCAATGAGCAGTTCTTC; cdr3_aa: CASSLYGTGVGNEQFF
j_call: TRBJ2-5; v_call: TRBV7-9; cdr3_length: 15; clone_size: .; d_call: TRBD1; cdr3_nt: TGTGCCAGCAGCTTGGGACAGGGGGCCGGAGAGACCCAGTACTTC; cdr3_aa: CASSLGQGAGETQYF
j_call: TRBJ2-2; v_call: TRBV7-9; cdr3_length: 16; clone_size: .; d_call: .; cdr3_nt: TGTGCCAGCAGCACGATTGCGGCCAGCTACACCGGGGAGCTGTTTTTT; cdr3_aa: CASSTIAASYTGELFF
j_call: TRBJ1-5; v_call: TRBV27; cdr3_length: 15; clone_size: .; d_call: .; cdr3_nt: TGTGCCAGCAGTCCCGAGGGCACTAGCAATCAGCCCCAGCATTTT; cdr3_aa: CASSPEGTSNQPQHF
j_call: TRBJ1-4; v_call: TRBV6-1; cdr3_length: 15; clone_size: .; d_call: TRBD1; cdr3_nt: TGTGCCAGCAGTACCCTGACAGGGGGGAATGAAAAACTGTTTTTT; cdr3_aa: CASSTLTGGNEKLFF
j_call: TRBJ1-2; v_call: TRBV7-8; cdr3_length: 15; clone_size: few; d_call: .; cdr3_nt: TGTGCCAGCAGCTTGCGGGTAGGGATGGGCGGTGGCTACACCTTC; cdr3_aa: CASSLRVGMGGGYTF
j_call: TRBJ2-7; v_call: TRBV18; cdr3_length: 12; clone_size: .; d_call: TRBD1; cdr3_nt: TGTGCCAGCTCTTCACAGGGGTACGAGCAGTACTTC; cdr3_aa: CASSSQGYEQYF
j_call: TRBJ2-3; v_call: TRBV5-1; cdr3_length: 12; clone_size: .; d_call: .; cdr3_nt: TGCGCCAGCAGCCTCATAGCGGATACGCAGTATTTT; cdr3_aa: CASSLIADTQYF
j_call: TRBJ2-5; v_call: TRBV7-2; cdr3_length: 16; clone_size: .; d_call: TRBD2; cdr3_nt: TGTGCCAGCAGCTTAGGGACTAGCGGGAGTACCAAAACCCAGTACTTC; cdr3_aa: CASSLGTSGSTKTQYF
j_call: TRBJ1-2; v_call: TRBV19; cdr3_length: 15; clone_size: .; d_call: TRBD1; cdr3_nt: TGTGCCAGTAGTATGGCCGGGACAGGGAACTATGGCTACACCTTC; cdr3_aa: CASSMAGTGNYGYTF
j_call: TRBJ2-7; v_call: TRBV7-3; cdr3_length: 15; clone_size: .; d_call: TRBD2; cdr3_nt: TGTGCCAGCAGCCCCCATGCGGGGGGCCCTTCCGAGCAGTACTTC; cdr3_aa: CASSPHAGGPSEQYF
j_call: TRBJ2-7; v_call: TRBV29-1; cdr3_length: 14; clone_size: .; d_call: .; cdr3_nt: TGCAGCGTTGTTGAAATGGGAGGTTACTACGAGCAGTACTTC; cdr3_aa: CSVVEMGGYYEQYF
j_call: TRBJ2-2; v_call: TRBV7-9; cdr3_length: 16; clone_size: once; d_call: .; cdr3_nt: TGTGCCAGCAGCAGACAAGGGTCTCGCGGGACCGGGGAGCTGTTTTTT; cdr3_aa: CASSRQGSRGTGELFF